This T cell receptor beta chain emerged from a study of blood T cell repertoires in COVID-19. Libraries were prepared by immunoSEQ multiplex PCR; TCRdb keeps only in-frame clonotypes and omits some of them. The sample has fewer than 85,000 clones, 90% seen once. Sequencing used peripheral blood. This sequence originates from a woman in her forties or fifties in a cohort sampled during active COVID-19.

CDR3 residues: CATSKTSGRGNEQYF. CDR3 nucleotide sequence: TGTGCCACCAGCAAAACGAGCGGGAGGGGTAACGAGCAGTACTTC. The J gene is TRBJ2-7, the V gene TRBV15; TRBD2 matches at 10 bases. The CDR3 extends over 15 amino acids. J gave up 5 bases and V 4 bases, and 8 bases lay outside the gene matches. The germline V gene has CDR1 LNHNV and CDR2 YYDKDF (reference sequence).